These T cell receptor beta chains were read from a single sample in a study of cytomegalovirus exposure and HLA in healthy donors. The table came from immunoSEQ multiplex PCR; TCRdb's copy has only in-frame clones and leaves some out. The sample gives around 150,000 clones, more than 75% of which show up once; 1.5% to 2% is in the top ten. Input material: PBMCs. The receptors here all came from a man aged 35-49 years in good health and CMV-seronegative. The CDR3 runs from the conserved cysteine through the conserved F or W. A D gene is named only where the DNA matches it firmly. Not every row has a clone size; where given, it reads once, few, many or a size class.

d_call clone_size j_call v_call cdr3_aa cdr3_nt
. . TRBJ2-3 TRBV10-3 CATRNGLPDTQYF TGTGCCACCCGTAACGGACTACCGGATACGCAGTATTTT
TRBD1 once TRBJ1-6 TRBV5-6 CASSLGTVVDSPLHF TGTGCCAGCAGCTTAGGGACAGTGGTTGATTCACCCCTCCACTTT
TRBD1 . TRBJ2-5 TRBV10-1 CASSGPGQGLDSPWKTQYF TGCGCCAGCAGTGGCCCGGGACAGGGATTAGACTCACCATGGAAGACCCAGTACTTC
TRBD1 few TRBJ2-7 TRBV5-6 CASSPLDRDRHEQYF TGTGCCAGCAGCCCTCTGGACAGGGACCGGCACGAGCAGTACTTC
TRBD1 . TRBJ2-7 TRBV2 CASSESVGQPYEQYF TGTGCCAGCAGTGAATCTGTGGGACAGCCCTACGAGCAGTACTTC
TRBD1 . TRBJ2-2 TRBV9 CASSASAGTGLFF TGTGCCAGCAGCGCCTCCGCGGGGACAGGGCTGTTTTTT
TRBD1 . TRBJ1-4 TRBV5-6 CASSGTGVANEKLFF TGTGCCAGCAGCGGTACAGGGGTAGCTAATGAAAAACTGTTTTTT
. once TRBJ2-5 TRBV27 CASSPHEVYQETQYF TGTGCCAGTAGTCCGCACGAGGTGTACCAAGAGACCCAGTACTTC
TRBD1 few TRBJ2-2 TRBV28 CASSSTGGSGELFF TGTGCCAGCAGCTCCACAGGGGGCTCCGGGGAGCTGTTTTTT
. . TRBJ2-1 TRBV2 CASSTTEGNEQFF TGTGCCAGCAGTACGACCGAGGGCAATGAGCAGTTCTTC
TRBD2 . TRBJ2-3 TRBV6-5 CAARLAGTDTQYF TGTGCCGCTCGACTAGCGGGCACAGATACGCAGTATTTT
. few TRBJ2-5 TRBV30 CAWSLVRGGETQYF TGTGCCTGGAGTCTAGTCAGGGGCGGCGAGACCCAGTACTTC
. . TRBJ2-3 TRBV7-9 CASSSVYF TGTGCCAGCAGCTCAGTATATTTT
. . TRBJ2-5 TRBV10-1 CASVPFGRAAETQYF TGCGCCAGCGTGCCATTTGGCAGGGCCGCAGAGACCCAGTACTTC
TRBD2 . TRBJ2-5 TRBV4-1 CASSPPGGREETQYF TGCGCCAGCAGCCCCCCTGGCGGGAGAGAAGAGACCCAGTACTTC
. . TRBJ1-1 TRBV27 CASSLLGTNTEAFF TGTGCCAGCAGTTTATTGGGGACAAACACTGAAGCTTTCTTT
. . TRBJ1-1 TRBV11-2 CASSAHFGRRTEAFF TGTGCCAGCAGCGCCCATTTCGGGAGGAGAACTGAAGCTTTCTTT
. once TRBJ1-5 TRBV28 CASSHSQDQPQHF TGTGCCAGCAGTCATTCACAGGATCAGCCCCAGCATTTT
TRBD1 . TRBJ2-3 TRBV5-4 CASSQRTGSSTDTQYF TGTGCCAGCAGCCAGCGGACAGGGAGTAGTACAGATACGCAGTATTTT
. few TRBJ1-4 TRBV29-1 CSVDTGTNEKLFF TGCAGCGTTGACACAGGAACTAATGAAAAACTGTTTTTT
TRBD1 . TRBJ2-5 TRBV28 CASSSPGQGLEETQYF TGTGCCAGCAGTTCGCCGGGACAGGGTCTGGAAGAGACCCAGTACTTC
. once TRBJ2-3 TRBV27 CASSSGLRLPLDTQYF TGTGCCAGCAGTTCGGGACTGCGGCTCCCTCTCGATACGCAGTATTTT
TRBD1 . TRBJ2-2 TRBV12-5 CASGSPDRGDGELFF TGTGCTAGTGGTTCCCCGGACAGGGGGGACGGGGAGCTGTTTTTT
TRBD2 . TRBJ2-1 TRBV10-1 CASSTSGYNEQFF TGCGCCAGCAGTACTAGCGGGTACAATGAGCAGTTCTTC
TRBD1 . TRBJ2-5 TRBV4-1 CASSQLTGVETQYF TGCGCCAGCAGCCAACTGACAGGGGTAGAGACCCAGTACTTC
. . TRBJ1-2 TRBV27 CASSSTGPGGYTF TGTGCCAGCAGTAGTACAGGGCCTGGTGGCTACACCTTC
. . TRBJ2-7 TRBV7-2 CASSSYSGSYEQYF TGTGCCAGCAGCTCTTACTCGGGTTCCTACGAGCAGTACTTC
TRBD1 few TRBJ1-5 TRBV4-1 CASSQDPSTGAINQPQHF TGCGCCAGCAGCCAAGATCCCTCGACAGGGGCGATCAATCAGCCCCAGCATTTT
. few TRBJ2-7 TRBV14 CASSFRGPYEQYF TGTGCCAGCAGCTTCAGGGGACCCTACGAGCAGTACTTC